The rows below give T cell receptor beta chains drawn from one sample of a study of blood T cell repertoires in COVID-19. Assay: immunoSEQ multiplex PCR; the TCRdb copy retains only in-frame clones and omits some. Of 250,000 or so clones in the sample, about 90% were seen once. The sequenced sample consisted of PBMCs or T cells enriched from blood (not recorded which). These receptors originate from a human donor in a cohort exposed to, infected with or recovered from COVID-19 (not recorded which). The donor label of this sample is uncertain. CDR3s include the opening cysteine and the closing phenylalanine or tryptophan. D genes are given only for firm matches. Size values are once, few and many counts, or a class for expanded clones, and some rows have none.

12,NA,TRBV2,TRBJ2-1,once,TGTGCCAGCAGTGAGGGGGGAGGTCCGCAGTTCTTC,CASSEGGGPQFF
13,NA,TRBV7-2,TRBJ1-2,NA,TGTGCCAGCAGCTTAATAATGATGGGCGGCTACACCTTC,CASSLIMMGGYTF
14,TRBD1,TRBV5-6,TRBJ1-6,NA,TGTGCCAGCAGCAATGACAGGGGGCATTCACCCCTCCACTTT,CASSNDRGHSPLHF
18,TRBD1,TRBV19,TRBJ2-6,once,TGTGCCAGTACCGTAACAGGGGGCGGGGGCTCTGGGGCCAACGTCCTGACTTTC,CASTVTGGGGSGANVLTF
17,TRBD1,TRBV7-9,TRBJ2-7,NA,TGTGCCAGCAGCAATCCCCTCCGGACAGGGGACTCCTACGAGCAGTACTTC,CASSNPLRTGDSYEQYF
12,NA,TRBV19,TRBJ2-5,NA,TGTGCCACGGGCGGGGCAGGAGAGACCCAGTACTTC,CATGGAGETQYF
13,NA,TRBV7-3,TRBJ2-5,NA,TGTGCCAGCAGCTTAACGTTAGAAGAGACCCAGTACTTC,CASSLTLEETQYF
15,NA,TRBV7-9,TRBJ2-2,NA,TGTGCCACCAGACACAGGAGACCGAACACCGGGGAGCTGTTTTTT,CATRHRRPNTGELFF
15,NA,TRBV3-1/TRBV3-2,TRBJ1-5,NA,TGTGCCAGCAGCCAAGACTCGGGACTTAGGCAGCCCCAGCATTTT,CASSQDSGLRQPQHF
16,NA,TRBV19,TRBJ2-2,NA,TGTGCCAGTAGTATAATAGCAGGGTGGTCCACCGGGGAGCTGTTTTTT,CASSIIAGWSTGELFF
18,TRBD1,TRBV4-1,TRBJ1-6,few,TGCGCCAGCAGCCAAGATTCGCTGCCAATGTGGGACAGTTCACCCCTCCACTTT,CASSQDSLPMWDSSPLHF
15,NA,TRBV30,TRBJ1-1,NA,TGTGCCTGGAGTGTAGGGGGAGGGGGAGCAGTTGAAGCTTTCTTT,CAWSVGGGGAVEAFF
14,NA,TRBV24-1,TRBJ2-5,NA,TGTGCCACCCTCGGGGGGCCACGCCAAGAGACCCAGTACTTC,CATLGGPRQETQYF
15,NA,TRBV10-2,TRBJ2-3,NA,TGCGCCAGCAGTGAATCGCGGGGGCTCACAGATACGCAGTATTTT,CASSESRGLTDTQYF
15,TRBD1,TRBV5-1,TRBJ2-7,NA,TGCGCCAGCAGCCCCTCACCGGGACAGGGATACGAGCAGTACTTC,CASSPSPGQGYEQYF
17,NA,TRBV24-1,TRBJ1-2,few,TGTGCCACCAGTGACCCAAAACTTGACTCTCGTAACTATGGCTACACCTTC,CATSDPKLDSRNYGYTF
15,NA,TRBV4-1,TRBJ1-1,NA,TGCGCCAGCAGCCAAGACGTGGGAGGGGGCACTGAAGCTTTCTTT,CASSQDVGGGTEAFF
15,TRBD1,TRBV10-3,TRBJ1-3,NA,TGTGCCATCAGCCCTACAGGGGGCTCTGGAAACACCATATATTTT,CAISPTGGSGNTIYF
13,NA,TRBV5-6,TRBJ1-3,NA,TGTGCCAGCAGCTTCCTCCCCGGGAACACCATATATTTT,CASSFLPGNTIYF
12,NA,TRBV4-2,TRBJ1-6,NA,TGTGCCAGCAGCCAAGAAAAGCGTCCCCTCCACTTT,CASSQEKRPLHF
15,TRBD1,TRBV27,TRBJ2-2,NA,TGTGCCAGCCGTTTGTGGACAGGGGATTCCGGGGAGCTGTTTTTT,CASRLWTGDSGELFF
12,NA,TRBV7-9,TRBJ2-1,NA,TGTGCCAGCAGCTTCCGGGGTACTGAGCAGTTCTTC,CASSFRGTEQFF
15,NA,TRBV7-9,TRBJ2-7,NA,TGTGCCAGCAGCGACCAAACCGGGACAACCTACGAGCAGTACTTC,CASSDQTGTTYEQYF
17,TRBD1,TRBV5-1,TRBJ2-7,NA,TGCGCCAGCAGCTTGGGGCTCCTACAGGGGATCAACTACGAGCAGTACTTC,CASSLGLLQGINYEQYF
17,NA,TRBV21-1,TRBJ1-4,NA,TGTGCCAGCAGCAAAGATGGCTCGTGCGGTTCCCGAAGGAGACTGTTTTTT,CASSKDGSCGSRRRLFF
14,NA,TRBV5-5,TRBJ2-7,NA,TGTGCCAGCAGCTTGGCCGGGACAAGCTACGAGCAGTACTTC,CASSLAGTSYEQYF
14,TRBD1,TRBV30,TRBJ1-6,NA,TGTGCCTGGAGTCGGACAGGGGGCTGGTCACCCCTCCACTTT,CAWSRTGGWSPLHF
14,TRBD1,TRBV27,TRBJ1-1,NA,TGTGCCAGTACGACAGGGCGGGAAAACACTGAAGCTTTCTTT,CASTTGRENTEAFF
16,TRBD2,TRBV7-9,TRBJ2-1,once,TGTGCCAGCAGCCCGAACGGGGGGGTCTCCTACAATGAGCAGTTCTTC,CASSPNGGVSYNEQFF
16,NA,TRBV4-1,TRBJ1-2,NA,TGCGCCAGCAGCCAAGGGACACTTCACGGCGGCTATGGCTACACCTTC,CASSQGTLHGGYGYTF
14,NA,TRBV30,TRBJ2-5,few,TGTGCCTGGAGTGCAGGGGAAGGGGTAGAGACCCAGTACTTC,CAWSAGEGVETQYF
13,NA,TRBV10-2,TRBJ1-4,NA,TGCGCCAGCGGGCCATTGGCTAATGAAAAACTGTTTTTT,CASGPLANEKLFF
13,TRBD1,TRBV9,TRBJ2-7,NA,TGTGCCAGCAGCGTAGGTACAGGGGGCGAGCAGTACTTC,CASSVGTGGEQYF
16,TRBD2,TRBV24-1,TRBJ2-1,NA,TGTGCCACCAGTGATTTATGGGCGGGGGGAAAAAATGAGCAGTTCTTC,CATSDLWAGGKNEQFF
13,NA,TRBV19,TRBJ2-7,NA,TGTGCCAGTAGTGGTCAGGGGGGCCACGAGCAGTACTTC,CASSGQGGHEQYF
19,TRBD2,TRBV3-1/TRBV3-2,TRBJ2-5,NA,TGTGCCAGCAGCCAAGAATGGGCCGGGCCGGGAGGCTACCAAGAGACCCAGTACTTC,CASSQEWAGPGGYQETQYF
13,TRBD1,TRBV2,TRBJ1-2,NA,TGTGCCACCGGGACAGGGGGCGACTATGGCTACACCTTC,CATGTGGDYGYTF
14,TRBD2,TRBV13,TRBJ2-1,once,TGTGCCAGCAGCTCCGTGTCAGGGAGGGATGAGCAGTTCTTC,CASSSVSGRDEQFF
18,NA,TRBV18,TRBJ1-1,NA,TGTGCCAGCTCACCACGGACAAGTGGGGGCGCGGGGAACACTGAAGCTTTCTTT,CASSPRTSGGAGNTEAFF
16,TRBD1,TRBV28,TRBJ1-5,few,TGTGCCAGCAGTCTCACGGACAGGGAGTGGGGTCAGCCCCAGCATTTT,CASSLTDREWGQPQHF
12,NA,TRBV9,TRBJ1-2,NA,NA,CASSVGQGANTF
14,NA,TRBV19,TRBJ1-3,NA,TGTGCCAGTAGTCTTAGGGGGAGCGGAAACACCATATATTTT,CASSLRGSGNTIYF
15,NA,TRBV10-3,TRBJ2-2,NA,TGTGCCATCAGTGAGGACTTTTCTACCACCGGGGAGCTGTTTTTT,CAISEDFSTTGELFF
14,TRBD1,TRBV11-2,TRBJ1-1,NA,TGTGCCAGCAGACGGTACAGGGGTCACACTGAAGCTTTCTTT,CASRRYRGHTEAFF
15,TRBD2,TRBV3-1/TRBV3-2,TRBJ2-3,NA,TGTGCCAGCAGCCAGGCGGGGGGGGCGGCAGATACGCAGTATTTT,CASSQAGGAADTQYF
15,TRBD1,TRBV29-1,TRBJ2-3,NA,TGCAGCGTTGTGGGACAGGGGCGCCTCACAGATACGCAGTATTTT,CSVVGQGRLTDTQYF
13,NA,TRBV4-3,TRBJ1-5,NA,TGCGCCAGCAGCCAATTAATCGATCAGCCCCAGCATTTT,CASSQLIDQPQHF
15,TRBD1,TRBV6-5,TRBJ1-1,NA,TGTGCCAGCAGGACCGGACAGGGAGGATCTACTGAAGCTTTCTTT,CASRTGQGGSTEAFF
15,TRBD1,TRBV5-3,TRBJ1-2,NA,TGTGCCAGAAGCTCCCGGGACAGCCTCAACTATGGCTACACCTTC,CARSSRDSLNYGYTF
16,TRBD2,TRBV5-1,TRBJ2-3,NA,TGCGCCAGCAGCTTGGTCACTAGCGGACCCACAGATACGCAGTATTTT,CASSLVTSGPTDTQYF
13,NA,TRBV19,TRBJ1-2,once,TGTGCCAGTTGTGACTACCCTAACTATGGCTACACCTTC,CASCDYPNYGYTF
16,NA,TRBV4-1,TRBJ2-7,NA,TGCGCCAGCAGCCAAGCCCCCAGGGGAAGCTCCTACGAGCAGTACTTC,CASSQAPRGSSYEQYF
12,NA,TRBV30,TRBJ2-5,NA,TGTGCCTGGACGAGGCGACAAGAGACCCAGTACTTC,CAWTRRQETQYF
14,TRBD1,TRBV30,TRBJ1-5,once,TGTGCCTGGTCGAGGGGGCCCGGGGCACAGCCCCAGCATTTT,CAWSRGPGAQPQHF
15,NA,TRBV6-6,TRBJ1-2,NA,TGTGCCAGCAGTTCGTTGGGAGGTGAGAACTATGGCTACACCTTC,CASSSLGGENYGYTF
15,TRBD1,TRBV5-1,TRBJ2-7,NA,TGCGCCAGCAGGTCCGGGACAGGGGGCATCTACGAGCAGTACTTC,CASRSGTGGIYEQYF
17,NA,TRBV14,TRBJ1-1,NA,TGTGCCAGCAGCCACTGGGGCCTTTACAGGGCTCGGACTGAAGCTTTCTTT,CASSHWGLYRARTEAFF
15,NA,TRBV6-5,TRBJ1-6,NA,TGTGCCAGCAGTTACGGCGGAGGCATCAATTCACCCCTCCACTTT,CASSYGGGINSPLHF
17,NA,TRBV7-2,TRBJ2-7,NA,TGTGCCAGCAGCTTAGGGGGTACAGGGAAGGCCCCCTACGAGCAGTACTTC,CASSLGGTGKAPYEQYF